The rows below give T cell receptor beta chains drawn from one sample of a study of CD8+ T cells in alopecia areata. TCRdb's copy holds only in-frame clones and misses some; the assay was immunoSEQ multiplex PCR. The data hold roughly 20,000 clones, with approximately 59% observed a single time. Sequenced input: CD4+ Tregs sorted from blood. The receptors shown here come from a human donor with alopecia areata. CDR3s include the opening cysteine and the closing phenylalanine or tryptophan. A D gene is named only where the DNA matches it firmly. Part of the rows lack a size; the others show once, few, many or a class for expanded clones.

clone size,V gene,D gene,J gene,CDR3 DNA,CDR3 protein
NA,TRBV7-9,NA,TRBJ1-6,TGTGCCAGCAGCTCTACAGGGTTGAGGCTCAGCTCCTATAATTCACCCCTCCACTTT,CASSSTGLRLSSYNSPLHF
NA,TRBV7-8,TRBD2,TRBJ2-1,TGTGCCAGCAGCCCATCTGGCGGGAGGGTCAATGAGCAGTTCTTC,CASSPSGGRVNEQFF
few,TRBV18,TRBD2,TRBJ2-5,TGTGCCAGCTCACTCGGAGCGGGAGGACCAGAGACCCAGTACTTC,CASSLGAGGPETQYF
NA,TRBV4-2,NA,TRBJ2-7,TGTGCCAGCAGCCAAGAAGACACTTCCTCCTACGAGCAGTACTTC,CASSQEDTSSYEQYF
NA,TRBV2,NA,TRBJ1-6,TGTGCCAGCAGTGCGTTGGAGAGACTAGTGACTTCACCCCTCCACTTT,CASSALERLVTSPLHF
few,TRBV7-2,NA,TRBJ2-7,TGTGCCAGCAGCGTGTTGGGCGAGCAGTACTTC,CASSVLGEQYF
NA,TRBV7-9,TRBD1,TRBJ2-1,TGTGCCAGCAGCTTAGCAAGGGACAGGCTCAATGAGCAGTTCTTC,CASSLARDRLNEQFF
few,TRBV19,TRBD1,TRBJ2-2,TGTGCCAGTATGGGGACAGGACGCTTAGGGGAGCTGTTTTTT,CASMGTGRLGELFF
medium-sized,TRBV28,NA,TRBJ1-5,TGTGCCAGCAGTAACAGGGACCAGCCCCAGCATTTT,CASSNRDQPQHF
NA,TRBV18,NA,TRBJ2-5,TGTGCCAGCTCACTTCAGCGGAAGAGACAAGAGACCCAGTACTTC,CASSLQRKRQETQYF
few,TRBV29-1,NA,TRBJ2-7,TGCAGCGTGATTATTTTATACGAGCAGTACTTC,CSVIILYEQYF
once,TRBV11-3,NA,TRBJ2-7,TGTGCCAGCAGCTCGTTCACCGGGATCCTCTTCTTC,CASSSFTGILFF
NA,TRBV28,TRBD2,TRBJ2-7,TGTGCCAGCACCCTTAGCGGGACTACGGGCGAGCAGTACTTC,CASTLSGTTGEQYF
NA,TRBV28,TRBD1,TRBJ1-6,TGTGCCAGCAGCCCCGGGACAGGTGGCTCACCCCTCCACTTT,CASSPGTGGSPLHF
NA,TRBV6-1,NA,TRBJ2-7,TGTGCCAGCAGTGAAAAGGGGACTCTCGAGCAGTACTTC,CASSEKGTLEQYF
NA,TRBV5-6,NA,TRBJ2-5,TGTGCCACAGGACGGGAAGAGACCCAGTACTTC,CATGREETQYF
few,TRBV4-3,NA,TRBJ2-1,TGCGCCAGCAGCCAAGATCCTACATACAATGAGCAGTTCTTC,CASSQDPTYNEQFF
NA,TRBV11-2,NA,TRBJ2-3,TGTGCCAGCAGCTTAGAACAGAACACAGATACGCAGTATTTT,CASSLEQNTDTQYF
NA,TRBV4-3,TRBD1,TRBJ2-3,TGCGCCAGCAGCCAATCGACAGGGTTCGGGCAGTATTTT,CASSQSTGFGQYF
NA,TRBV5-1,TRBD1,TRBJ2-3,TGCGCCAGCAGCTTGGGACAGGGGTTCGATACGCAGTATTTT,CASSLGQGFDTQYF
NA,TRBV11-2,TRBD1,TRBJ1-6,TGTGCCAGCAGCCCCCTGTATGGGGACAGGGGAAATCCCCTCCACTTT,CASSPLYGDRGNPLHF
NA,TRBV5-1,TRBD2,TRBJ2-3,TGCGCCAGCCGCCTGGGACTAGCGGGATTGAGTACGCAGTATTTT,CASRLGLAGLSTQYF
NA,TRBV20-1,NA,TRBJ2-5,TGCAGTGCAGTGGGTGAGACCCAGTACTTC,CSAVGETQYF
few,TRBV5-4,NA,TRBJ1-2,TGTGCCAGCAGCCTACAAGACAGGCGAGGAGGCTACACCTTC,CASSLQDRRGGYTF